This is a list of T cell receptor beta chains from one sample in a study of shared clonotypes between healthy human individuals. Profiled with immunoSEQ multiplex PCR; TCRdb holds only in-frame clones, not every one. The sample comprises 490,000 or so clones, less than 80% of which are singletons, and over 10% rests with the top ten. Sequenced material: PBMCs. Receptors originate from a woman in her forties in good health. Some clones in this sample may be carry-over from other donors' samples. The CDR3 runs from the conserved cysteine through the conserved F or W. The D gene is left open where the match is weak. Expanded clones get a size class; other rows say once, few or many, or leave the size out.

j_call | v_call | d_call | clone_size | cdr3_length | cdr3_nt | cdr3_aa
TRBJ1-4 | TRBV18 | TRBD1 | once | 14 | TGTGCCAGCTCTTGGACAGGGGGGAATGAAAAACTGTTTTTT | CASSWTGGNEKLFF
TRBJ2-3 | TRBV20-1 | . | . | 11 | TGCAGTGCTACCAGGTCAGATACGCAGTATTTT | CSATRSDTQYF
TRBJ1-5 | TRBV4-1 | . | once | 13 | TGCGCCAGCAGCCGGGGTCCGCGCATGCCCCAGCATTTT | CASSRGPRMPQHF
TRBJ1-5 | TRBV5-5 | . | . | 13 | TGTGCCAGCAGTCCGGCCATGGATCAGCCCCAGCATTTT | CASSPAMDQPQHF
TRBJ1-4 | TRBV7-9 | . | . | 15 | TGTGCCAGCACCCCCGAGGGGGGGACGCGGGAAAAACTGTTTTTT | CASTPEGGTREKLFF
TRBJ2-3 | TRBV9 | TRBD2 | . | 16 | TGTGCCAGCAGCGTCAGCGGGAGGGGTAGCACAGATACGCAGTATTTT | CASSVSGRGSTDTQYF
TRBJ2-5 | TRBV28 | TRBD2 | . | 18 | TGTGCCAGCAGTTTTCGGGCGGGAGGCAGCTGGGGCCAAGAGACCCAGTACTTC | CASSFRAGGSWGQETQYF
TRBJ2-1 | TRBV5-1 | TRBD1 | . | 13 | TGCGCCAGCAGCTTGACAGGGGCCAATGAGCAGTTCTTC | CASSLTGANEQFF
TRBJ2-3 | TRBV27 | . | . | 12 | TGTGCCAGCAAGGGGTTCCCAGATACGCAGTATTTT | CASKGFPDTQYF
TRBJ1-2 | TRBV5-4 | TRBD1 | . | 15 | TGTGCGACTCGACAGGGTTCCTTATCTTGGGATGGCTACACCTTC | CATRQGSLSWDGYTF
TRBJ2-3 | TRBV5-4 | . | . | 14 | TGTGCCAGCAGCTTGGCCGGGACGCCTGATACGCAGTATTTT | CASSLAGTPDTQYF
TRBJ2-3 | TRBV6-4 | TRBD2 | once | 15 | TGTGCCAGCAGTCCCGGGACTAGTTCTACGGATACGCAGTATTTT | CASSPGTSSTDTQYF
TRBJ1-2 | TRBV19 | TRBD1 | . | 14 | TGTGCCAGTAGTATGGGACAGCAAAACTATGGCTACACCTTC | CASSMGQQNYGYTF